This note documents a single TCR beta chain sequence. The source of the sample is a study of control samples from healthy donors and cancer patients. Clones were read by immunoSEQ multiplex PCR, and TCRdb kept only the in-frame ones, dropping some. The sample has over 110,000 clones, 70% to 90% seen once; the top ten hold approximately 9.4%. This CDR3 spans 14 amino acids. Per the germline V gene, CDR1 is MDHEN and CDR2 is SYDVKM. V was shortened by 6 bases and J by 1 base, with 12 bases between the two germline ends. The specimen was blood. The J gene is TRBJ1-1, the V gene TRBV28; TRBD1 might be the D (6 bases). This TCR was sampled from a woman aged 25 to 39 in good health. CDR3 sequence reads: CASSPFRGNTEAFF. CDR3 bases: TGTGCCAGCAGCCCCTTCAGGGGGAACACTGAAGCTTTCTTT.